The clone carrying this TCR beta chain has at least ten counts. Its ends do not fully match the called genes, so a read error is possible. Molecular barcoded adaptors covering alpha/delta and beta/gamma chains were used on roughly 370 ng RNA. TCRdb passed the reads through MiXCR, listing each CDR3 protein once. This table has approximately 93,000 distinct CDR3 sequences, 20% to 25% appearing once. The record originates from a study of read filtering for tumor transcriptome and immune sequencing. CDR1 and CDR2 from the germline V gene are SNHLY and FYNNEI. This CDR3 is 15 amino acids long. Sequencing was done on a sample of a population of CD138-negative cells sorted from bone marrow. The chain recombines TRBV2 with TRBJ2-6; D is uncertain. The sequence was obtained from a donor aged 40 or older with multiple myeloma. The chain's CDR3 is CACSEWGGGANVLTF. The DNA for the CDR3 is TGTGCCTGCAGTGAATGGGGTGGTGGGGCCAACGTCCTGACTTTC.